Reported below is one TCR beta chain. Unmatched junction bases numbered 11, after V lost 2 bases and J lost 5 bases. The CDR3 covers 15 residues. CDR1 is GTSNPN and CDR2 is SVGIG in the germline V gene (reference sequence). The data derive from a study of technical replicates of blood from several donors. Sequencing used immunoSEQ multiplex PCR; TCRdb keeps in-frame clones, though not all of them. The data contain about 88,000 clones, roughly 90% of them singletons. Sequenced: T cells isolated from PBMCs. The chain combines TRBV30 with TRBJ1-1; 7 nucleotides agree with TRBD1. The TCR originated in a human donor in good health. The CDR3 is CAWSLRDRDETEAFF. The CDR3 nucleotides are TGTGCCTGGAGTCTCCGGGACAGAGATGAAACTGAAGCTTTCTTT. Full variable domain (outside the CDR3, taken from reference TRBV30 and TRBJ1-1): SQTIHQWPATLVQPVGSPLSLECTVEGTSNPNLYWYRQAAGRGLQLLFYSVGIGQISSEVPQNLSASRPQDRQFILSSKKLLLSDSGFYLCAWSLRDRDETEAFFGQGTRLTVV.